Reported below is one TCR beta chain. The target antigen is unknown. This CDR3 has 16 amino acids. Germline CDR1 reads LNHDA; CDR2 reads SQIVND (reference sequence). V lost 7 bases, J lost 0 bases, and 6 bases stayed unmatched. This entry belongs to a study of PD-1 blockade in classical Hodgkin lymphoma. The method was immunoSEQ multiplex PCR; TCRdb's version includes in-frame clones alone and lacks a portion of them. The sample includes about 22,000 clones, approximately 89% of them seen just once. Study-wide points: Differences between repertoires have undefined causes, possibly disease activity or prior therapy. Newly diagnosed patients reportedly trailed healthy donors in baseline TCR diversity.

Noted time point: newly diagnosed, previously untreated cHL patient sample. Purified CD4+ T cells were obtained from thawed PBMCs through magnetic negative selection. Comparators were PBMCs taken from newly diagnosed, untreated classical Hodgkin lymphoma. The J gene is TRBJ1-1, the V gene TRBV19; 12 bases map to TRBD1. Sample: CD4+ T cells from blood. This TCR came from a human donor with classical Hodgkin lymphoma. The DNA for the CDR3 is TGTGCCAGTATCCAGGGACAGGGGGCTTTGAACACTGAAGCTTTCTTT. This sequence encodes CASIQGQGALNTEAFF.